Below, 8 T cell receptor beta chains from the same sample are listed, as sequenced in a study of blood T cell repertoires in COVID-19. Sequencing used immunoSEQ multiplex PCR; TCRdb keeps in-frame clones, though not all of them. The sample consists of 380,000 or so clones, more than 80% of them appearing once. Sequencing was done on a sample of peripheral blood. The receptor source for this set is a man aged 40-55 years with acute or convalescent COVID-19.

The chain couples TRBV18 to TRBJ2-1; 8 positions match TRBD2. The CDR3 has 15 residues. Germline V gene sequence: CDR1 KGHSH, CDR2 LQKENI. After removal of 2 bases from V and 2 bases from J, the junction contained 2 bases not matched to a gene. The CDR3 nucleotides are TGTGCCAGCTCACCAACGACTAGCGCCTACAATGAGCAGTTCTTC. Protein sequence: CASSPTTSAYNEQFF.

This clone was observed a single time. This chain uses TRBV5-1 with TRBJ2-1; 13 positions agree with TRBD2. This CDR3 region has 19 residues. The ends lost 4 bases at V and 8 bases at J; junction bases unmatched: 18. The germline V gene has CDR1 SGHRS and CDR2 YFSETQ. Here the CDR3 DNA reads TGCGCCAGCAGCGCCTTCTCACTAGCGGGAGGGATGTCTCGCGATGAGCAGTTCTTC. Residues: CASSAFSLAGGMSRDEQFF. Full variable domain (remainder filled in from reference TRBV5-1 and TRBJ2-1): KAGVTQTPRYLIKTRGQQVTLSCSPISGHRSVSWYQQTPGQGLQFLFEYFSETQRNKGNFPGRFSGRQFSNSRSEMNVSTLELGDSALYLCASSAFSLAGGMSRDEQFFGPGTRLTVL.

This clone was detected a few times. No DNA is shown, since the ends of the CDR3 on it are uncertain; the CDR3 is the one TCRdb lists. The V call is TRBV28, the J call TRBJ1-2; no check of the table's D call, TRBD1, against the DNA was made. The CDR3 comprises 15 residues, both ends counted. Germline V gene lookup returns CDR1 MDHEN and CDR2 SYDVKM. The CDR3 reads CASSLRTGDFRGYTF.

The CDR3 bases are TGCGCCAGCAGCTTGGATCCGACAGGGGGGAACCAGCCCCAGCATTTT. Residues: CASSLDPTGGNQPQHF. This chain joins TRBV5-1 and TRBJ1-5, with 9 bases identical to TRBD1. Losses at the gene ends were 0 bases for V and 7 bases for J; bases not matched to a gene: 8. Germline V gives CDR1 SGHRS, CDR2 YFSETQ. This CDR3 spans 16 amino acids.

This clone was counted between two and nine times. The rearrangement links TRBV12-3 or TRBV12-4 to TRBJ1-2, with D tentatively TRBD1 (5 bases). The CDR3 covers 10 residues. CDR3 amino acids: CAAWGDGYTF. The CDR3 coding sequence is TGTGCAGCTTGGGGGGATGGCTACACCTTC.

The gene calls are TRBV5-1 and TRBJ2-7, with TRBD1 matching 8 bases. The CDR3 runs to 13 residues. V shed 4 bases, J shed 7 bases, and the junction held 7 bases outside the gene matches. Per the germline V gene, CDR1 is SGHRS and CDR2 is YFSETQ. The CDR3 here is CASSQRQGLEQYF. CDR3 DNA sequence: TGCGCCAGCAGCCAAAGACAGGGGTTAGAGCAGTACTTC.

The V call is TRBV10-2, the J call TRBJ1-2; the D is unclear. Per germline, CDR1 WSHSY and CDR2 SAAADI. This CDR3 is 14 amino acids long. The ends were cut back, 3 bases at V and 0 bases at J, with 8 bases in the middle. The CDR3 DNA reads TGCGCCAGCAGTGAAGCAGGTCCTAACTATGGCTACACCTTC. Encoded protein: CASSEAGPNYGYTF.

V and J are TRBV5-4 and TRBJ2-7; 10 nucleotides line up with TRBD2. This CDR3 region has 15 residues. J was trimmed by 3 bases and V by 6 bases; bases with no gene match: 9. CDR1 SGHNT and CDR2 YYREEE come from the germline V gene (reference sequence). CDR3 sequence: CASTPLIAGGYEQYF. In DNA form, the CDR3 reads TGTGCCAGCACACCCCTCATAGCGGGGGGCTACGAGCAGTACTTC.